These 23 T cell receptor beta chains were sequenced from one sample in a study of blood T cell repertoires in COVID-19. The data were produced by immunoSEQ multiplex PCR, yet TCRdb's version contains in-frame clones alone and is incomplete. The sample shows 44,000 or so clones, around 84% of them seen only once. The sample was peripheral blood. These receptors originate from a man aged 50 to 60 with active COVID-19.

The chain carries TRBV2 and TRBJ1-1; 7 positions agree with TRBD1. This CDR3 contains 14 residues. The V and J ends lost 5 bases and 0 bases, in that order; junction bases with no gene match: 3. Germline loops: CDR1 SNHLY, CDR2 FYNNEI. The CDR3 protein is CASSPDRMNTEAFF. CDR3 DNA sequence: TGTGCCAGCAGTCCGGACAGGATGAACACTGAAGCTTTCTTT.

The rearrangement joins TRBV9 to TRBJ1-2; 10 positions agree with TRBD1. After removal of 4 bases from V and 5 bases from J, the junction contained 8 bases not matched to a gene. The CDR3 is 15 residues long. Germline V gene data show CDR1 as SGDLS and CDR2 as YYNGEE. The CDR3 protein is CASSTGTGAQYGYTF. The CDR3 DNA is TGTGCCAGCAGCACCGGGACAGGGGCTCAATATGGCTACACCTTC.

The chain is built from TRBV19 and TRBJ1-5; maybe TRBD1 (5 bases). The CDR3 runs to 13 residues. The V and J ends lost 5 bases and 7 bases respectively, with 12 bases between them. CDR1 is LNHDA, CDR2 SQIVND, per germline (reference sequence). This CDR3 reads CASSWAGSQPQHF. CDR3 bases: TGTGCCAGTAGTTGGGCAGGGTCCCAGCCCCAGCATTTT.

The rearrangement joins TRBV2 to TRBJ1-2; the D gene is possibly TRBD1 (6 bases). V lost 7 bases to trimming and J lost 4 bases, with 10 bases between them. CDR1 SNHLY and CDR2 FYNNEI come from the germline V gene. The CDR3 has 12 residues. The CDR3 region has the DNA TGTGCCAGCATTCAGGACAGCTATGGCTACACCTTC. This gives the protein CASIQDSYGYTF.

The J gene is TRBJ2-1, the V gene TRBV2; maybe TRBD1 (6 bases). Germline V gene lookup returns CDR1 SNHLY and CDR2 FYNNEI. The V end lost 6 bases, the J end lost 5 bases, and 8 bases lay between the germline ends. This CDR3 contains 12 residues. The CDR3 protein is CASRGQNNEQFF. Written as DNA, the CDR3 is TGTGCCAGCAGAGGACAGAACAATGAGCAGTTCTTC.

The chain employs TRBV25-1 and TRBJ2-5; TRBD2 aligns across 8 bases. This CDR3 comprises 13 residues. Germline values: CDR1 MGHDK, CDR2 SYGVNS. With V trimmed by 6 bases and J by 4 bases, 4 bases remained unmatched. CDR3: CASSPGGVETQYF. The CDR3 DNA is TGTGCCAGCAGCCCGGGGGGGGTAGAGACCCAGTACTTC. The variable domain in full, with the rest retrieved from reference TRBV25-1 and TRBJ2-5, is EADIYQTPRYLVIGTGKKITLECSQTMGHDKMYWYQQDPGMELHLIHYSYGVNSTEKGDLSSESTVSRIRTEHFPLTLESARPSHTSQYLCASSPGGVETQYFGPGTRLLVL.

This chain joins TRBV2 and TRBJ2-5, with D possibly TRBD2 on 5 matching bases. The germline V gene encodes CDR1 SNHLY and CDR2 FYNNEI. This CDR3 has 14 residues. Trimming cost V 7 bases and J 3 bases, with 15 bases left between them. DNA of the CDR3: TGTGCCAGCAAGGAGGTTAAACAAAAAGAGACCCAGTACTTC. Residues: CASKEVKQKETQYF.

This chain connects TRBV3-1 (or the pseudogene TRBV3-2) to TRBJ1-2, with D perhaps matching TRBD1 (6 bases). Per germline, CDR1 LGHDT and CDR2 YNNKEL (reference sequence). V was shortened by 4 bases and J by 4 bases, with 16 bases between the two germline ends. There are 15 residues in the CDR3. The CDR3 DNA reads TGTGCCAGCAGCCTATGGGACAAATACTCCTATGGCTACACCTTC. Residues: CASSLWDKYSYGYTF.

The chain is built from TRBV5-1 and TRBJ2-3; perhaps TRBD2 as D (6 bases). Germline assignment: CDR1 SGHRS and CDR2 YFSETQ. V lost 0 bases and J 4 bases, leaving 6 bases between the germline ends. There are 13 residues in the CDR3. CDR3 amino acids: CASSLAGADTQYF. The DNA of the CDR3 is TGCGCCAGCAGCTTGGCGGGGGCAGATACGCAGTATTTT. Looking up the rest from reference TRBV5-1 and TRBJ2-3 gives the full variable domain: KAGVTQTPRYLIKTRGQQVTLSCSPISGHRSVSWYQQTPGQGLQFLFEYFSETQRNKGNFPGRFSGRQFSNSRSEMNVSTLELGDSALYLCASSLAGADTQYFGPGTRLTVL.

The chain joins TRBV3-1 (or the pseudogene TRBV3-2) to TRBJ1-4; D is possibly TRBD1 (6 bases). Germline CDR1 and CDR2: LGHDT and YNNKEL (reference sequence). The CDR3 sequence is 14 residues long. V shed 4 bases and J shed 7 bases, with 13 bases lying between them. The CDR3 region is CASSPTGNAEKLFF. The CDR3 nucleotides read TGTGCCAGCAGCCCAACAGGGAATGCTGAAAAACTGTTTTTT.

The V call is TRBV14, the J call TRBJ1-5; D remains unclear. The germline gives CDR1 SGHDN, CDR2 FVKESK. This CDR3 is built from 12 residues. The V and J ends lost 4 bases and 6 bases respectively, with 7 bases between them. The CDR3 nucleotides read TGTGCCAGCAGCCCAGGCCCTCAGCCCCAGCATTTT. This gives the protein CASSPGPQPQHF.

The chain carries TRBV19 and TRBJ1-5, with D perhaps matching TRBD1 (5 bases). Germline values: CDR1 LNHDA, CDR2 SQIVND (reference sequence). Trimming cost V 1 base and J 2 bases, with 9 bases left between them. The length of the CDR3 is 15 residues. The CDR3 sequence is CASSIGQSGNQPQHF. The DNA for the CDR3 is TGTGCCAGTAGTATAGGACAGTCGGGCAATCAGCCCCAGCATTTT.

The V and J genes are TRBV20-1 and TRBJ1-5; the D is unclear. The CDR3 has 15 residues. Germline values: CDR1 DFQATT, CDR2 SNEGSKA (reference sequence). With 3 bases removed from V and 4 bases from J, the gap between germline ends came to 16 bases. DNA of the CDR3: TGCAGTGCTAGTACCAGTGGGGAGGGAAATCAGCCCCAGCATTTT. Residues: CSASTSGEGNQPQHF.

The rearrangement links TRBV9 to TRBJ1-4; TRBD1 agrees at 8 bases. Germline V CDR1 and CDR2: SGDLS, YYNGEE. V shed 0 bases and J 4 bases; nucleotides not matched to a gene: 2. This CDR3 region has 15 residues. The CDR3 here is CASSVGTGNNEKLFF. CDR3 coding DNA: TGTGCCAGCAGCGTAGGGACAGGGAATAATGAAAAACTGTTTTTT.

This chain links TRBV9 with TRBJ2-3; 7 bases match TRBD2. CDR1 is SGDLS, CDR2 YYNGEE, per germline. This CDR3 contains 16 residues. J gave up 0 bases and V 3 bases, and 7 bases lay outside the gene matches. The CDR3 here is CASSESSGVSTDTQYF. DNA of the CDR3: TGTGCCAGCAGCGAATCAAGCGGGGTTAGCACAGATACGCAGTATTTT.

This clone was observed a single time. The chain is built from TRBV2 and TRBJ1-5, with no clear D. V dropped 4 bases and J dropped 4 bases, with 8 bases sitting between them. Germline CDR1 SNHLY, CDR2 FYNNEI. The CDR3 runs 13 residues. Written as DNA, the CDR3 is TGTGCCAGCAGTGGGGCAAATAATCAGCCCCAGCATTTT. It translates to CASSGANNQPQHF.

The chain employs TRBV7-6 and TRBJ2-7, with 10 positions matching TRBD1. Germline V gene data show CDR1 as SGHVS and CDR2 as FNYEAQ. This CDR3 is 15 amino acids long. V gave up 1 base and J gave up 0 bases; unmatched junction bases: 0. In DNA, the CDR3 is TGTGCCAGCAGCTTAGGGACAGGGGGCTCCTACGAGCAGTACTTC. This gives the protein CASSLGTGGSYEQYF.

The chain couples TRBV5-1 to TRBJ2-5, with 11 nucleotides matching TRBD1. Germline assignment: CDR1 SGHRS and CDR2 YFSETQ. V was pared by 5 bases and J by 4 bases, with 7 bases of the junction left unmatched. The length of the CDR3 is 15 residues. Written as DNA, the CDR3 is TGCGCCAGCAGTGGGACAGGGGGAAGCGGAGAGACCCAGTACTTC. Translated: CASSGTGGSGETQYF. The whole variable domain, filled in from reference TRBV5-1 and TRBJ2-5, reads KAGVTQTPRYLIKTRGQQVTLSCSPISGHRSVSWYQQTPGQGLQFLFEYFSETQRNKGNFPGRFSGRQFSNSRSEMNVSTLELGDSALYLCASSGTGGSGETQYFGPGTRLLVL.

The chain combines TRBV3-1 (or the pseudogene TRBV3-2) with TRBJ1-2; 9 nucleotides agree with TRBD1. There are 15 residues in the CDR3. CDR1 LGHDT and CDR2 YNNKEL come from the germline V gene (reference sequence). Losses at the gene ends were 1 base for V and 4 bases for J; bases not matched to a gene: 4. Written as DNA, the CDR3 is TGTGCCAGCAGCCAAGCGGGGACAGGGTCCTATGGCTACACCTTC. Amino acid sequence: CASSQAGTGSYGYTF.

This chain joins TRBV3-1 (or the pseudogene TRBV3-2) and TRBJ1-1, with TRBD1 identical over 7 bases. This CDR3 is built from 14 residues. Unmatched junction bases numbered 2, after V lost 3 bases and J lost 1 base. Germline CDR1 reads LGHDT; CDR2 reads YNNKEL (reference sequence). The CDR3 coding sequence is TGTGCCAGCAGCCAGAGGACAGGGAACACTGAAGCTTTCTTT. It translates to CASSQRTGNTEAFF.

This chain connects TRBV28 to TRBJ2-5; TRBD1 is a possible D gene (6 bases). Trimming left V 5 bases short and J 2 bases short, with 18 bases between. The CDR3 has 16 residues. Germline V CDR1 and CDR2: MDHEN, SYDVKM. The CDR3 is CASSLLGADTQETQYF. CDR3 nucleotides: TGTGCCAGCAGTCTATTGGGGGCGGATACTCAAGAGACCCAGTACTTC.

The chain uses TRBV19 and TRBJ2-3; no definite D call. Looked up from germline, CDR1 is LNHDA and CDR2 is SQIVND (reference sequence). The CDR3 has 13 amino acids. Trimming took off 7 bases at V and 4 bases at J, with 12 bases between the two ends. CDR3 DNA: TGTGCCAGTAAGGCCTGGGCAGCAGATACGCAGTATTTT. It encodes CASKAWAADTQYF.

The genes are TRBV6-5 and TRBJ1-2, with TRBD1 matching over 8 bases. Trimming cost V 6 bases and J 5 bases; bases outside gene matches: 8. The CDR3 has 14 amino acids. Germline values: CDR1 MNHEY, CDR2 SVGAGI. Written as DNA, the CDR3 is TGTGCCAGCAGCTATACCGACAGGGGATATGGCTACACCTTC. It is translated as CASSYTDRGYGYTF.